One and the same sample provided the 14 T cell receptor beta chains below, sequenced in a study of T cell responses to AZD1222 COVID-19 vaccine. The table came from immunoSEQ multiplex PCR; TCRdb's copy has only in-frame clones and leaves some out. The sample lists 70,000 to 100,000 clones, more than 85% occurring once. Sequenced material: peripheral blood, taken 28 days after the second AZD1222 dose. The source is an adult who received the AZD1222 COVID-19 vaccine.

The chain employs TRBV27 and TRBJ1-2; tentative D call: TRBD1 (6 bases). CDR1 is MNHEY and CDR2 is SMNVEV in the germline V gene (reference sequence). The CDR3 sequence is 15 residues long. V lost 3 bases to trimming and J lost 4 bases, with 15 bases between them. CDR3: CASSFRGGWPYGYTF. The CDR3 DNA is TGTGCCAGCAGTTTCAGAGGGGGTTGGCCCTATGGCTACACCTTC.

V is TRBV2 and J is TRBJ2-7, with TRBD2 as a possible D gene (6 bases). With 2 bases removed from V and 2 bases from J, the gap between germline ends came to 16 bases. The CDR3 is 16 amino acids. Germline V gene sequence: CDR1 SNHLY, CDR2 FYNNEI. Written as DNA, the CDR3 is TGTGCCAGCAGTGAACAGCTGGGACTCACCACCTACGAGCAGTACTTC. This codes for CASSEQLGLTTYEQYF.

This chain joins TRBV18 and TRBJ2-3, with 9 bases fitting TRBD2. Losses at the gene ends were 4 bases for V and 4 bases for J; bases not matched to a gene: 9. The CDR3 sequence is 16 residues long. The germline V gene has CDR1 KGHSH and CDR2 LQKENI. CDR3 nucleotides: TGTGCCAGCTCACTCGGCCTAGCGGGGATAGCAGATACGCAGTATTTT. It yields the protein CASSLGLAGIADTQYF.

This clone was recorded once. The J gene is TRBJ1-5, the V gene TRBV6-2 or TRBV6-3; tentative D call: TRBD1 (6 bases). Trimming left V 2 bases short and J 2 bases short, with 10 bases between. Germline-derived CDR1 and CDR2 are MNHEY and SVGEGT. This CDR3 contains 15 residues. Written as DNA, the CDR3 is TGTGCCAGCAGTTACCCGGGACACCGCAATCAGCCCCAGCATTTT. Its protein is CASSYPGHRNQPQHF.

The V and J genes are TRBV6-5 and TRBJ2-3, with 10 bases identical to TRBD2. After removal of 4 bases from V and 1 base from J, the junction contained 2 bases not matched to a gene. The germline V gene encodes CDR1 MNHEY and CDR2 SVGAGI. The length of the CDR3 is 15 residues. The CDR3 here is CASSSAGGGTDTQYF. In DNA, the CDR3 is TGTGCCAGCAGTTCAGCGGGGGGGGGCACAGATACGCAGTATTTT.

The V call is TRBV7-6, the J call TRBJ2-7; maybe TRBD1 (6 bases). The CDR3 covers 15 residues. Trimming took 5 bases from V and 3 from J, leaving 17 bases between them. In germline, CDR1 is SGHVS, CDR2 FNYEAQ. In nucleotides, the CDR3 is TGTGCCAGCAGCCCCCGCCGCCAGGGGAACTACGAGCAGTACTTC. Its translation: CASSPRRQGNYEQYF. Supplemented by reference TRBV7-6 and TRBJ2-7, the full variable domain reads GAGVSQSPRYKVTKRGQDVALRCDPISGHVSLYWYRQALGQGPEFLTYFNYEAQQDKSGLPNDRFSAERPEGSISTLTIQRTEQRDSAMYRCASSPRRQGNYEQYFGPGTRLTVT.

The chain employs TRBV29-1 and TRBJ1-5, with a tentative D call TRBD1 (5 bases). Germline V gives CDR1 SQVTM, CDR2 ANQGSEA. Deletions cut 4 bases from V and 8 bases from J, with 15 bases between. The length of the CDR3 is 13 residues. The CDR3 protein is CSVVDGSGEPQHF. The DNA for the CDR3 is TGCAGCGTTGTGGACGGTTCGGGGGAGCCCCAGCATTTT.

The V gene is TRBV29-1, the J gene TRBJ1-2; D is undetermined. Germline assignment: CDR1 SQVTM and CDR2 ANQGSEA. This CDR3 region has 10 residues. V was pared by 0 bases and J by 12 bases, with 8 bases between. The CDR3 sequence is CSVEDELDTF. Written as DNA, the CDR3 is TGCAGCGTTGAAGATGAGTTGGACACCTTC.

The chain combines TRBV7-9 with TRBJ1-2, with a tentative D call TRBD1 (6 bases). Germline V gene sequence: CDR1 SEHNR, CDR2 FQNEAQ (reference sequence). The CDR3 is 14 residues long. Trimming left V 3 bases short and J 4 bases short, with 12 bases between. As DNA, the CDR3 is TGTGCCAGCAGCTTTACAGGGTTCTCCTATGGCTACACCTTC. It is translated as CASSFTGFSYGYTF.

CDR3 coding DNA: TGTGCCTGGAGGAGGACGGGCACTGAAGCTTTCTTT. This encodes CAWRRTGTEAFF. The chain combines TRBV30 with TRBJ1-1; the D is unclear. Germline CDR1 GTSNPN, CDR2 SVGIG (reference sequence). The CDR3 length is 12 residues. V lost 3 bases to trimming and J lost 4 bases, with 9 bases between them.

As DNA, the CDR3 is TGTGCCAGCTCACCACCGACGGGGGCCTACGAGCAGTACTTC. Its translation is CASSPPTGAYEQYF. The V and J genes are TRBV18 and TRBJ2-7; possible D gene TRBD2, 6 bases. The germline gives CDR1 KGHSH, CDR2 LQKENI. V lost 0 bases and J 2 bases, leaving 8 bases between the germline ends. This CDR3 spans 14 amino acids. Using reference TRBV18 and TRBJ2-7 for the parts outside the CDR3, the full variable domain is NAGVMQNPRHLVRRRGQEARLRCSPMKGHSHVYWYRQLPEEGLKFMVYLQKENIIDESGMPKERFSAEFPKEGPSILRIQQVVRGDSAAYFCASSPPTGAYEQYFGPGTRLTVT.

This sequence joins TRBV7-8 and TRBJ2-7; D gene unclear. The ends were cut back, 2 bases at V and 0 bases at J, with 8 bases in the middle. Germline V lookup: CDR1 SGHVS, CDR2 FQNEAQ. This CDR3 is 14 amino acids long. In DNA form, the CDR3 reads TGTGCCAGCAGCTTATATCGGAGCTCCTACGAGCAGTACTTC. It specifies CASSLYRSSYEQYF. Supplemented by reference TRBV7-8 and TRBJ2-7, the full variable domain reads GAGVSQSPRYKVAKRGQDVALRCDPISGHVSLFWYQQALGQGPEFLTYFQNEAQLDKSGLPSDRFFAERPEGSVSTLKIQRTQQEDSAVYLCASSLYRSSYEQYFGPGTRLTVT.

This sequence joins TRBV30 and TRBJ2-7; TRBD1 aligns across 12 bases. Per the germline V gene, CDR1 is GTSNPN and CDR2 is SVGIG (reference sequence). V dropped 3 bases and J dropped 7; count of bases not matched to a gene: 7. The CDR3 contains 14 residues. The DNA of the CDR3 is TGTGCCTGGAGGCGGGGACAGGGGGCAAGGGAGCAGTACTTC. Its translation is CAWRRGQGAREQYF.

This sequence joins TRBV28 and TRBJ2-3, with TRBD2 identical over 14 bases. CDR1 MDHEN and CDR2 SYDVKM come from the germline V gene. The CDR3 runs to 15 residues. V trimming: 3 bases; J trimming: 11 bases; junction bases outside the gene matches: 7. The CDR3: CASSFPGLAGGQQYF. CDR3 nucleotide sequence: TGTGCCAGCAGTTTCCCTGGACTAGCGGGGGGCCAGCAGTATTTT.